This T cell receptor (beta chain) was identified in a study of beta chain features in type 1 diabetes (dated by TCRdb to between 2018 and 2020). Study-wide context: Patients and healthy donors did not differ in mean age, gender distribution, total cell number or subset yield. A total of 85 million to 110 million sorted cells were examined across all samples, and RNA yield correlated strongly with the number of cells per subset. In the study, TCRB repertoires of sorted circulating CD4+ T cell subsets from recently diagnosed type 1 diabetes patients were compared with those of matched healthy donors. Whereas all 30 or so donors provided naive and central memory subsets, regulatory and stem cell-like memory subsets were isolated from just 8 patients and about 8 healthy donors.

The paper's findings and limits, for the study overall: Shorter templates might have been favored by PCR, but patient and control samples were amplified and corrected together, so both groups would have been affected equally by any skew. Because the HLA sub-analyses included only small numbers of individuals, any influence of HLA type on TCRB rearrangement was left unresolved. A moderate but significant shortening of TCRB CDR3 length was observed in type 1 diabetes patients in all four CD4+ subsets. Patients with type 1 diabetes made fewer insertions and deleted more nucleotides at VDJ recombination sites, implying thymic rearrangement abnormalities. Sequencing cDNA rather than genomic DNA could over-represent highly expressing activated cells, although activation and CD3 levels did not differ between groups. Naive, central memory and regulatory TCRB repertoires appeared to be more similar among patients than among healthy donors.

The High Capacity cDNA Reverse Transcription Kit was used to reverse transcribe all of the isolated RNA, meaning that expressed TCRB transcripts were what got sequenced. Deep immunoSEQ sequencing was performed on naive, central memory and regulatory T cell samples, with an average of approximately 3.9 million total reads per sample. Sorted cells were lysed in RLT buffer, and RNA was extracted using DNase-treated RNeasy Micro or Mini kits according to cell number. To prevent cross-contamination, every cell subset was processed on its own, while patient and healthy donor samples were processed together. Using the immunoSEQ multiplex PCR, TCRB sequences were amplified from cDNA into 87-bp fragments spanning the CDR3 region. Sequencing of the amplicons was performed on the Illumina HiSeq platform. Concerning the study's data processing: PCR bias was corrected computationally using synthetic template baselines, and reads within Hamming distance 2 were collapsed, with unmergeable singletons discarded. Reads were aligned to IMGT to assign V, D and J genes, CDR3 length, and insertions or deletions at six rearrangement sites. Within each subset, clonotype counts were normalized to the number of sorted cells before true diversity and Gini coefficients were calculated with the tcR R package. The overlap coefficient, calculated on TCRB nucleotide sequences, was used to quantify repertoire sharing. As a proxy for the pre-selection repertoire, out-of-frame TCRB sequences from naive cells were analyzed. Held by TCRdb, this immuneACCESS table contains in-frame sequences only and omits some clones. Under half of the omission traces to an unresolved V gene where checked; the cause of the rest is unknown. V, J and clone size were drawn from that table, and D and trimming were deduced from the DNA. The sample yields some 270,000 clones; less than 15% were counted once. Around 0.025% of the sample is in the top ten clones.

From each donor, a single peripheral blood sample of about 116 mL on average was drawn into heparinised tubes. Naive, central memory, regulatory and stem cell-like memory CD4+ T cells were sorted on a BD FACSAria II using a panel including CD45RO, CCR7, CD25, CD127, CD95 and CD27. All sorted populations exceeded 95% purity. Right away, PBMCs were isolated by Lymphoprep density gradient centrifugation and were stained directly, with no culture step. So that batch effects would be minimized, each experiment stained and sorted samples in pairs, pairing one healthy donor with one patient. This clone was counted only a few times. Its antigen specificity is not known. No quality values exist for individual bases; no much larger clone is one base distant. Including the terminal cysteine and phenylalanine, the CDR3 comprises 15 residues. The retained sequence is limited to the CDR3, 45 bases, with the frame set at the first base. Sequences MDHEN (CDR1) and SYDVKM (CDR2) are obtained from the germline V gene. The trim is 6 bases for V and 3 bases for J, with a gap of 15 bases between the germline ends.

Here the chain combines TRBV28 and TRBJ1-5; the D segment cannot be called with confidence. What was sequenced was naive CD4+ T cells from blood. The cell subset or site label, as the study defines it: true naive CD4+ T cells. This TCR came from a middle-aged woman in good health. The CDR3 here reads CASSYGPLNNQPQHF. The nucleotides are TGTGCCAGCAGCTATGGGCCCTTAAACAATCAGCCCCAGCATTTT.